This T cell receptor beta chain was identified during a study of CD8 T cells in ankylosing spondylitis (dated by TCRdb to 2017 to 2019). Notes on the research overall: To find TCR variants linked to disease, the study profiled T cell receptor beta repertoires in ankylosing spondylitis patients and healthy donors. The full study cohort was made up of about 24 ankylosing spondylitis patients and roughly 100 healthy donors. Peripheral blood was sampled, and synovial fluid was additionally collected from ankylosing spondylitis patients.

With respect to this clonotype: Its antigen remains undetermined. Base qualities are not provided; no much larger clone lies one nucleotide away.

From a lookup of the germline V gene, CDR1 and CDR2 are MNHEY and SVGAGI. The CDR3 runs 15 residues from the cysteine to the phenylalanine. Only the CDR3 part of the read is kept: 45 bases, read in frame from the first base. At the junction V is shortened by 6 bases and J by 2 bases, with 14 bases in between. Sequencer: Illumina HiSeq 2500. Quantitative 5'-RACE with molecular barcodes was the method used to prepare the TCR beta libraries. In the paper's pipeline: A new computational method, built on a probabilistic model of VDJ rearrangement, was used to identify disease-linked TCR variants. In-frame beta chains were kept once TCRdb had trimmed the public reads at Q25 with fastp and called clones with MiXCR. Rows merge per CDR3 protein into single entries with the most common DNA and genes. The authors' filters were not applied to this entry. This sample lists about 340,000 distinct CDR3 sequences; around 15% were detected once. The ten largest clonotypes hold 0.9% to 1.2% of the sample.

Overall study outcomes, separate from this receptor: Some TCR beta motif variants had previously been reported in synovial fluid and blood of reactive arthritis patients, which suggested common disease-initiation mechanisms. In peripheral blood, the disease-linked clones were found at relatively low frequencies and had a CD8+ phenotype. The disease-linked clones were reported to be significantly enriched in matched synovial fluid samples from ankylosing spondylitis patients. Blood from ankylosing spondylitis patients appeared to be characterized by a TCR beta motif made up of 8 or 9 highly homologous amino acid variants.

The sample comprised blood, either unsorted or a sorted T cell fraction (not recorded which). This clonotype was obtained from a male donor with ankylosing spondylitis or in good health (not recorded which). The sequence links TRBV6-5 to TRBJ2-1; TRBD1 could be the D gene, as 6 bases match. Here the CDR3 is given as CASSLDRLAYNEQFF. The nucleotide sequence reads TGTGCCAGCAGCTTAGACAGGTTAGCCTACAATGAGCAGTTCTTC.